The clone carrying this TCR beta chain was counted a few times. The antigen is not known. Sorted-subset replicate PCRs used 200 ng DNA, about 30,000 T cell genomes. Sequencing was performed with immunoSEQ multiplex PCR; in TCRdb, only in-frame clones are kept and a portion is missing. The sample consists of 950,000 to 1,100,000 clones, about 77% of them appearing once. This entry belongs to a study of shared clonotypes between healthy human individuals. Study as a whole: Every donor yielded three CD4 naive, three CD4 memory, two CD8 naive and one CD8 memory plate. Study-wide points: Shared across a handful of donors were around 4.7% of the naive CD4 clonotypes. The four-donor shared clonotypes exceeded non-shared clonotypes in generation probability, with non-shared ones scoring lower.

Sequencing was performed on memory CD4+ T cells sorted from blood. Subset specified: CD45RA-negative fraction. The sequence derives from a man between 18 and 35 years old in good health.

For the CDR3, the DNA is TGTGCCAGCAGTTTATCCCCAGGGGGTTATGGCTACACCTTC. It codes for CASSLSPGGYGYTF. V gene TRBV27 combines with J gene TRBJ1-2; 7 bases line up with TRBD1. The CDR3 length is 14 residues. V was pared by 0 bases and J by 5 bases, with 3 bases of the junction left unmatched. Germline-derived CDR1 and CDR2 are MNHEY and SMNVEV (reference sequence).